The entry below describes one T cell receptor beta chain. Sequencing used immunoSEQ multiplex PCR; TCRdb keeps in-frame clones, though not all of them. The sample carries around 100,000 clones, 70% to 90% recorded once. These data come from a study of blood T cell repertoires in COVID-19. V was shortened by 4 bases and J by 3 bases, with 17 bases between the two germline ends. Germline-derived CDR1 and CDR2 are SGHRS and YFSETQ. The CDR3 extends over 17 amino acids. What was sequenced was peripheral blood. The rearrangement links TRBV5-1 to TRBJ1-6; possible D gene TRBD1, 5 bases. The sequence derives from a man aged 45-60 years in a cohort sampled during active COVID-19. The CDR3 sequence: CASSPLPGEVYNSPLHF. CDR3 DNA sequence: TGCGCCAGCAGCCCTCTGCCGGGGGAGGTCTATAATTCACCCCTCCACTTT.